The TCR beta chain under discussion was sequenced for a study of T cells expressing NK-cell markers. Study information: HCMV serostatus: seven of eight sequenced donors positive, one negative.

Findings of the study overall: Top CD8+ clonotypes included the dominant CD3+CD56+NKG2C+ clonotypes in six donors.

About this clonotype: The antigen is unknown.

Germline V gives CDR1 SGHRS, CDR2 YFSETQ. This CDR3 comprises 15 residues. Synthesis of TCR beta cDNA relied on 5'RACE template switching carrying UMIs. TCRdb processed the 5' RACE reads again and assigns one entry to each CDR3 protein, with no DNA. This repertoire includes under 500,000 distinct CDR3 sequences. Source material: blood T cells: a sorted CD56 or NKG2C T cell subset, CD4+ or CD8+ T cells, or bulk PBMC T cells (not recorded which). The chain carries TRBV5-1 and TRBJ1-2; the D call of TRBD1 rests on TCRdb alone, since no DNA is present to check it. The clonotype was recovered from a woman aged 18 to 69 in good health. The CDR3 region is CASSVIGTAADGYTF. Using reference TRBV5-1 and TRBJ1-2 for the parts outside the CDR3, the full variable domain is KAGVTQTPRYLIKTRGQQVTLSCSPISGHRSVSWYQQTPGQGLQFLFEYFSETQRNKGNFPGRFSGRQFSNSRSEMNVSTLELGDSALYLCASSVIGTAADGYTFGSGTRLTVV.